This T cell receptor (beta chain) stems from a study of CD8+ T cells in alopecia areata. As for the study in general: Tofacitinib exposure lasted 6 to 18 months, followed by 6 months off drug.

Of note for this clone: Its specificity is unknown.

Study-level findings and limits: Scalp clonality and expanded CD8+ clones among the top 100 were significantly decreased by tofacitinib.

CDR1 is SQVTM, CDR2 ANQGSEA, per germline. CDR3 length: 12 amino acids. V lost 7 bases and J lost 5, with 15 bases in between. Specified treatment: oral pan-JAK inhibitor, 5-10 mg twice daily. Extracted RNA was reverse transcribed, and the resulting cDNA served as sequencing template. Repertoires were generated with immunoSEQ multiplex PCR, while TCRdb's copy carries only in-frame clones and drops some. The top ten clones hold roughly 12% of a sample with around 200,000 clones, roughly 50% of them seen once. V and J are TRBV29-1 and TRBJ2-7; weak D call: TRBD2 (7 bases). This specimen consisted of CD8+ T cells sorted from blood, obtained at week 24, from a patient treated with tofacitinib. This clonotype was sampled from a human donor with alopecia areata. The CDR3 DNA sequence: TGCAGCGCCTGGGGGGGGCCGAACGAGCAGTACTTC. It is translated as CSAWGGPNEQYF.